A selection of T cell receptor beta chains follows, all from one sample in a study of shared clonotypes between healthy human individuals. The repertoire was sequenced with immunoSEQ multiplex PCR; TCRdb's copy has only in-frame clones and lacks some. The profile shows about 610,000 clones, almost 97% of them singletons. Material for sequencing was naive CD4+ T cells sorted from blood. Receptors were obtained from a young woman in good health. CDR3s include the opening cysteine and the closing phenylalanine or tryptophan. D genes are given only for firm matches. The size field is filled for only some rows; it gives once, few, many or a size class.

size,V,D,J,DNA,CDR3
-,TRBV5-4,-,TRBJ2-3,TGTGCCAGCAGCTTGGCCGGACAGTCCTTAATTCCCACAGATACGCAGTATTTT,CASSLAGQSLIPTDTQYF
-,TRBV5-4,-,TRBJ2-2,TGTGCCAGCAGCTTGGCAAGTCGAAGAACGAACACCGGGGAGCTGTTTTTT,CASSLASRRTNTGELFF
-,TRBV28,TRBD1,TRBJ1-5,TGTGCCAGCAGTCACGGACAGGGGGTAGCTGGTAGCAATCAGCCCCAGCATTTT,CASSHGQGVAGSNQPQHF
-,TRBV4-1,-,TRBJ1-1,TGCGCCAGCAGCCGAGGAAGAGTGGGAGTGAACACTGAAGCTTTCTTT,CASSRGRVGVNTEAFF
-,TRBV29-1,-,TRBJ1-1,TGCAGCGTTTCGCGGGAGGGGGGCACTGAAGCTTTCTTT,CSVSREGGTEAFF
once,TRBV6-1,-,TRBJ1-3,TGTGCCAGCAGAAAAGGGGATACCCTTGGAAACACCATATATTTT,CASRKGDTLGNTIYF
once,TRBV5-1,-,TRBJ2-1,TGCGCCAGCAGCTTGTACTCCTACAATGAGCAGTTCTTC,CASSLYSYNEQFF
-,TRBV25-1,-,TRBJ1-6,TGTGCCAGCAGTGATTTGCAGGCGCTCCATAATTCACCCCTCCACTTT,CASSDLQALHNSPLHF
-,TRBV6-1,-,TRBJ1-5,TGTGCCAGCAGTGAAGGTGTGGGAAATCAGCCCCAGCATTTT,CASSEGVGNQPQHF
-,TRBV28,TRBD1,TRBJ2-5,TGTGCCTTGATCCCCGGGACAGCAAAAGAGACCCAGTACTTC,CALIPGTAKETQYF
-,TRBV5-1,TRBD2,TRBJ2-7,TGCGCCAGCAGCTCCACGGCGGGAGTGTTCGAGCAGTACTTC,CASSSTAGVFEQYF
once,TRBV9,-,TRBJ2-3,TGTGCCAGCAGCGTATTAGCGGAGTCTAGCACAGATACGCAGTATTTT,CASSVLAESSTDTQYF
-,TRBV7-9,-,TRBJ1-5,TGTGCCAGCAGCTTAGTCGTAGGGGACCTCGGGAGCAATCAGCCCCAGCATTTT,CASSLVVGDLGSNQPQHF
few,TRBV10-1,-,TRBJ1-3,TGCGCCAGCAGTGAAGGATTTGCCTCTGGAAACACCATATATTTT,CASSEGFASGNTIYF
-,TRBV4-1,-,TRBJ2-5,TGCGCCAGCAGCCAAGGGATAAGGGAAGGAGAGACCCAGTACTTC,CASSQGIREGETQYF
-,TRBV28,-,TRBJ1-4,TGTGCCAGTGTCAAGGCTGGGGTCCTGAATGAAAAACTGTTTTTT,CASVKAGVLNEKLFF
once,TRBV6-6,-,TRBJ2-7,TGTGCCAGCAGTGGAAGACAGGAGCAGTACTTC,CASSGRQEQYF
once,TRBV6-1,TRBD2,TRBJ2-3,TGTGCCAGCAGTGACCAGCGGGGCCCTGGGGGCACAGATACGCAGTATTTT,CASSDQRGPGGTDTQYF
once,TRBV28,-,TRBJ2-3,TGTGCCAGCAGAACCCAACGAGAGCATACGCAGTATTTT,CASRTQREHTQYF
-,TRBV27,TRBD2,TRBJ2-5,TGTGCCAGCAGTTTATTTGTAGCGGGAGGGCCCCAAGAGACCCAGTACTTC,CASSLFVAGGPQETQYF
-,TRBV12-5,-,TRBJ2-3,TGTGCTAGTGGTTTGGTACATCAGACAGGTAGCACAGATACGCAGTATTTT,CASGLVHQTGSTDTQYF
once,TRBV27,TRBD1,TRBJ1-1,TGTGCCAGCAGTTTATGGACAGGGATGGGGACTGAAGCTTTCTTT,CASSLWTGMGTEAFF
-,TRBV5-1,-,TRBJ1-1,TGCGCCAGCAGCACCGGACAGCCAGGGACTGAAGCTTTCTTT,CASSTGQPGTEAFF
-,TRBV5-8,-,TRBJ2-7,TGTGCCAGCAGCTTGCTGTACTACGAGCAGTACTTC,CASSLLYYEQYF
once,TRBV2,TRBD1,TRBJ2-7,TGTGCCAGCAGGGGGACAGGGGGCAACTACGAGCAGTACTTC,CASRGTGGNYEQYF
-,TRBV5-1,-,TRBJ2-7,TGCGCCAGCAGTTTAGGCCGGGATAGCTACGAGCAGTACTTC,CASSLGRDSYEQYF
-,TRBV5-1,TRBD1,TRBJ2-7,TGCGCCAGCAGCTACCGGGACAGAAACATCGAGCAGTACTTC,CASSYRDRNIEQYF
-,TRBV9,TRBD2,TRBJ2-3,TGTGCCAGCAGCCGAACTGGACTAGCGGGAGTCACAGATACGCAGTATTTT,CASSRTGLAGVTDTQYF
-,TRBV28,TRBD1,TRBJ1-2,TGTGCCAGCATGTACAGGGGAGCCTATGGCTACACCTTC,CASMYRGAYGYTF
once,TRBV10-2,TRBD1,TRBJ2-7,TGCGCCAGCAGCGCATTGACAGGGAACTACGAGCAGTACTTC,CASSALTGNYEQYF
few,TRBV30,-,TRBJ1-5,TGTGCCTGGAGTGTACGAGGGGGAAGTCAGCCCCAGCATTTT,CAWSVRGGSQPQHF
-,TRBV28,-,TRBJ2-6,TGTGCCAGCAGCCTCAGGGTCACTGGGGCCAACGTCCTGACTTTC,CASSLRVTGANVLTF
-,TRBV5-6,TRBD1,TRBJ1-6,TGTGCCAGCAGCTTGGCCGGGGCAGGGGGAACTTATTCACCCCTCCACTTT,CASSLAGAGGTYSPLHF
-,TRBV5-4,TRBD1,TRBJ1-5,TGTGCCAGCAGCTTGGATCTGGGACAGGGGGGCAATCAGCCCCAGCATTTT,CASSLDLGQGGNQPQHF
-,TRBV29-1,-,TRBJ2-1,TGCAGCGTTGAGAGAAACAATGAGCAGTTCTTC,CSVERNNEQFF
-,TRBV6-1,-,TRBJ1-1,TGTGCCAGCACTTTCCGGGGTAGGGACACTGAAGCTTTCTTT,CASTFRGRDTEAFF